The sequence of this T cell receptor (beta chain) was determined in a study of T cells in Graves' hyperthyroidism and ophthalmopathy (dated by TCRdb to between 2019 and 2020). Regarding the research as a whole: Peripheral blood samples were taken at the time of initial diagnosis, prior to any treatment. The paper reports TCR Vbeta CDR3 sequencing of more than 120 peripheral blood samples: 40 to 45 ophthalmopathy, fewer than 80 hyperthyroidism and approximately 17 progressor patients. The study also compared thyroid tissue and blood T-cell repertoires from 6 or 7 Graves' hyperthyroidism patients. The 90 or so discovery patients were randomly split 7:3 into training and test sets. Once sampling was done, hyperthyroidism patients were given methimazole at a starting dose of 30 mg daily, whereas ophthalmopathy patients were given high-dose intravenous methylprednisolone. To identify distinguishing TCR V-J signatures, a discovery cohort of about 100 patients was used, comprising under 45 with Graves' ophthalmopathy and some 57 with stable Graves' hyperthyroidism. An independent validation cohort of around 20 hyperthyroidism patients and 17 patients who later progressed to ophthalmopathy tested prospective prediction of ophthalmopathy. Points the paper makes about the study in general: Most expanded thyroid clonotypes (frequency above 0.001) were also detected in blood, a finding suggesting that blood repertoires may reflect thyroid immune responses. During validation, the model predicted progression to ophthalmopathy a median of around six months ahead of onset, with around 71% sensitivity and more than 72% specificity. No statistical method was used to fix the sample size in advance, and group allocation was not hidden from the investigators. Ophthalmopathy was separated from stable hyperthyroidism by a 13 V-J signature model, with over 85% sensitivity and around 81% specificity obtained in cross-validation and 80%/75% obtained in testing.

The TCR beta CDR3 regions were amplified from the RNA transcripts. The TCR CDR3 was subjected to a first round of RT-PCR using the HTBI primer set and the Qiagen OneStep RT-PCR kit. Libraries were constructed in a second round of multiplex PCR, after which size selection and purification were performed. Libraries were sequenced paired-end with 100 bp reads on an Illumina HiSeq2000. For the original study's pipeline: Raw data were processed with SOAPnuke, discarding reads with adapters, uncalled bases, mean Phred below 15, or no exact constant-primer or identifier match. High-quality paired reads were merged using COPE v1.2.5, and each unique nucleotide sequence was defined as a clonotype. MiTCR v1.1 was used to align clonotypes to the IMGT TRBV, TRBD and TRBJ reference segments. Only V-J combinations with frequency above 0.0001, covering approximately 99% of repertoires, were analysed. A TCS score was defined as the ratio of F50 (clonal expansion) to E x V (chaos), with BLOSUM62-based TCRdist applied between CDR3 peptides within each V-J. Welch's t-statistics and random forest reduced 514 V-J features to around 14, which were used in a naive Bayes classifier (R e1071). Using fastp at Q25 and MiXCR, TCRdb reprocessed the public reads and kept productive beta chains. Each entry merges the rows of one CDR3 protein and shows their most common DNA and genes. These V and J calls are TCRdb output, not the study's own analysis. This sample lists roughly 400,000 distinct CDR3 sequences; approximately 14% were detected once. The ten largest clones add up to about a quarter of the sample.

This clonotype was observed a handful of times. Its binding antigen is unknown. Per-nucleotide qualities are absent, and no much larger clonotype sits a single base away. Hyperthyroidism patients were newly diagnosed, had a disease duration of under 2 months, and were aged 18 to 65 years. Any patient with an uncontrolled infection, another autoimmune disease, pregnancy or lactation was excluded. Diagnoses were based on clinical symptoms, serum thyroxine and TRAb, thyroid ultrasound and orbital computed tomography. Blood from progressor patients was collected at the time of first diagnosis with hyperthyroidism, before any ophthalmopathy symptoms had appeared. Ficoll-Paque density gradient centrifugation was used to isolate PBMCs from about 9.4 ml of fresh peripheral blood. Patients classed as progressors first received a Graves' hyperthyroidism diagnosis and then went on to develop ophthalmopathy during follow-up. Total RNA was extracted with Trizol reagent, and quality was checked on an Agilent 2100 Bioanalyzer.

Reading from cysteine to phenylalanine, the CDR3 counts 15 amino acids. Only CDR3 DNA remains: 45 bases, in frame from the first base. From the germline V gene (reference sequence), CDR1 is SGHNT and CDR2 is YYREEE. Between the V and J ends, shortened by 4 bases and 7 bases respectively, the junction contains 17 bases. The receptor comes from a young woman with Graves' hyperthyroidism that later progressed to Graves' ophthalmopathy. Sequencing was carried out using blood. The V and J segments used are TRBV5-4 and TRBJ1-4; the D region possibly corresponds to TRBD1 (6 bases align). CDR3 region: CASSQRGGLGEKLFF. The bases are TGTGCCAGCAGCCAACGTGGGGGGCTAGGTGAAAAACTGTTTTTT.